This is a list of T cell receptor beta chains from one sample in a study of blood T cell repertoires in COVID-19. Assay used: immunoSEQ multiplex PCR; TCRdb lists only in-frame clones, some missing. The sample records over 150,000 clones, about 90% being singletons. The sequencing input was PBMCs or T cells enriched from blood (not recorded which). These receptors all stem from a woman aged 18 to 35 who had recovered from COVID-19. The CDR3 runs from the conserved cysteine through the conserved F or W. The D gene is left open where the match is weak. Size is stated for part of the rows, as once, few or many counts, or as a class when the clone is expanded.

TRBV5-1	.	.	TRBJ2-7	CASSLEGYEQYF	TGCGCCAGCAGCTTGGAGGGGTACGAGCAGTACTTC
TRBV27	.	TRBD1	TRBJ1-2	CASSGTAPQSHGYTF	TGTGCCAGCAGTGGGACAGCCCCTCAAAGTCATGGCTACACCTTC
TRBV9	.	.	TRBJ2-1	CASSESEGAYNEQFF	TGTGCCAGCAGCGAGAGTGAAGGGGCCTACAATGAGCAGTTCTTC
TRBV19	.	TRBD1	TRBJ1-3	CASETGQRNTIYF	TGTGCCAGTGAGACGGGACAGAGAAACACCATATATTTT
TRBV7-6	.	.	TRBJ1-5	CASSLLGVNQPQHF	TGTGCCAGCAGCTTACTGGGAGTTAACCAGCCCCAGCATTTT
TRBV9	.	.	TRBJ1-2	CASSSRGSNYGYTF	TGTGCCAGCAGCTCTCGGGGGTCTAACTATGGCTACACCTTC
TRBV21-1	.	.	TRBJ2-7	CASSKQGQGGRGSYYEQYF	TGTGCCAGCAGCAAACAGGGACAGGGGGGTCGAGGATCTTACTACGAGCAGTACTTC
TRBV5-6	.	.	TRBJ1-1	CASRLQNTEAFF	TGTGCCAGCAGATTACAGAACACTGAAGCTTTCTTT
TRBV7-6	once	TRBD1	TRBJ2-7	CASSSRTGYSYEQYF	TGTGCCAGCAGCTCGCGGACAGGGTATTCCTACGAGCAGTACTTC
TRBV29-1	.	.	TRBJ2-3	CSVDFGGTSTDTQYF	TGCAGCGTTGACTTCGGCGGAACTAGCACAGATACGCAGTATTTT